This T cell receptor (beta chain) was captured by sequencing in a study of human T cells and chemical hapten exposure (dated by TCRdb to the early 2020s). Regarding the research as a whole: For sensitization, 2% DPC in acetone was applied to a roughly 2 cm by roughly 2 cm area of upper inner arm skin. Patients additionally received weekly therapeutic DPC doses to the scalp throughout the roughly 25-week study period. Patch tests used Finn chambers with 0.01% DPC on the upper back, scored after 6 days by International Contact Dermatitis Research Group standards. The patient cohort, mostly female, included alopecia areata with under or over 50% scalp involvement, alopecia totalis and alopecia universalis. Libraries were pooled for sequencing, and per-sample TCR yields varied mainly because of small differences in library volumes within the pool. Peripheral blood TCR repertoire changes were tracked in vivo in alopecia patients during primary and secondary sensitization to the hapten diphenylcyclopropenone (DPC). Blood samples were taken from patients before sensitization (week 0) and then at 2, 6 and about 24 weeks after DPC sensitization. Roughly 30 alopecia patients gave blood for TCR sequencing at one to four time points (pre-sensitization, 2, 6 and 24 weeks).

To prepare the library, RACE was applied. The listed sequencing device is NextSeq 500. Library preparation attached unique molecular identifiers to individual cDNA molecules for quantitative, reproducible TCR counting. Each blood RNA sample was used to sequence both TCR alpha and TCR beta chains. Under the source paper's analysis protocol: The median number of TCRs per sample was approximately 96,000, ranging from about 20,000 to 690,600. The Decombinator software suite was used to annotate V, J and CDR3 in the TCR reads. Every sample was subsampled to the same number of TCRs (28,000) for the PS versus PT1 abundance plots. Expanded TCRs were defined as absent before sensitization and observed at least eight times at the 2-week time point. The public reads were run again by TCRdb, first through fastp at Q25 and then through MiXCR, and only productive beta chains were kept. When rows share a CDR3 protein, they turn into one entry using the most common DNA and genes. The V and J calls and clone size come from TCRdb's table, not from the authors' own analysis. The sample table shows 280,000 or so distinct CDR3 sequences, and over 7.5% are seen once. The top ten hold more than 0.95% of the sample.

Findings and caveats that apply to the study as a whole: No change with DPC sensitization was found in the number of TCRs above 1 in 1000 frequency, and no evidence of global repertoire structure alterations was found. Because all patients had alopecia, a presumed autoimmune disease, the immune response of the patients might differ from that of healthy individuals. Compared with pre-sensitization or healthy control sets, expanded TCRs formed significantly more large CDR3 similarity clusters, which is consistent with antigen-driven responses. Repeated subsampling changed both the strength of the expansion versus patch-test correlation and the threshold at which the correlation became significant. Patch test score correlated positively with the number of PT1 expanded TCRs, reaching significance at thresholds 8, 16 and 32 but not at 4.

V lost 5 bases and J lost 6 bases; the stretch between them is 14 bases long. From the germline V gene (reference sequence), CDR1 is MNHEY and CDR2 is SMNVEV. The cysteine opens and the phenylalanine closes a CDR3 of 14 amino acids. Just the 42-base CDR3 DNA is kept, in frame starting at base 1. Sample time point, as interpreted from the label and publication: pre-sensitization, week 0. The sample's treatment or condition label, in plain terms: therapeutic diphenylcyclopropenone sensitization with weekly scalp DPC. At each patch-test visit, blood was drawn before the patch test was applied. To be eligible, patients had to be aged 18 to 70, diagnosed with alopecia and judged suitable for DPC therapy, while pregnant patients were excluded. Total RNA was extracted from unfractionated whole blood that had been collected in Tempus Blood RNA tubes. Of note for this clonotype: Its antigen is still unknown. No much larger clone is present one base from it, and per-base qualities are unavailable.

Sequencing used whole blood, obtained in connection with sensitization to the hapten diphenylcyclopropenone (DPC). The chain joins TRBV27 to TRBJ2-1; a weak D assignment points to TRBD1 (5 bases agree). This receptor was identified in a man between 18 and 29 years old with alopecia areata. Some clones in this sample may be carry-over from other donors' samples. DNA sequence: TGTGCCAGCAGTCGGAACGGACATCTCAATGAGCAGTTCTTC. Its coded protein is CASSRNGHLNEQFF.